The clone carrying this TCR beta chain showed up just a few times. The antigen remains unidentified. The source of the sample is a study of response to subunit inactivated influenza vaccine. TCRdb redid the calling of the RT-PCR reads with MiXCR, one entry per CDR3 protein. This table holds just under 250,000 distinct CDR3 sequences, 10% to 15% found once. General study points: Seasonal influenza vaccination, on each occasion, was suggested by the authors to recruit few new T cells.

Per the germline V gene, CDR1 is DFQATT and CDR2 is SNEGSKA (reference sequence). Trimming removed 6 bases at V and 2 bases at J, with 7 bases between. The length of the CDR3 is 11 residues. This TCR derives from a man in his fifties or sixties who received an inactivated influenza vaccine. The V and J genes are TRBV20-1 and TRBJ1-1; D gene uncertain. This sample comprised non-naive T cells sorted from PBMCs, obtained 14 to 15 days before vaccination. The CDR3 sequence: CSAPGNTEAFF. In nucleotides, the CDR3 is TGCAGTGCCCCAGGAAACACTGAAGCTTTCTTT.